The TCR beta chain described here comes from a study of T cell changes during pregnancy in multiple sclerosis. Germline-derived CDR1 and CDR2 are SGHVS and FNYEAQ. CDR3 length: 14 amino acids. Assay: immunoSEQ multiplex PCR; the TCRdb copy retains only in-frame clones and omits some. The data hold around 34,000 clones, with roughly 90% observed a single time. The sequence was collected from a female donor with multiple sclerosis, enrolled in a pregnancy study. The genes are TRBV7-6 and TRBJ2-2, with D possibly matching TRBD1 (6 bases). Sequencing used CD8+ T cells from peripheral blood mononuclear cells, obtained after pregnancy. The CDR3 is CALEARGSPGELFF. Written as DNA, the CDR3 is TGTGCTTTGGAGGCCAGGGGTAGCCCCGGGGAGCTGTTTTTT.